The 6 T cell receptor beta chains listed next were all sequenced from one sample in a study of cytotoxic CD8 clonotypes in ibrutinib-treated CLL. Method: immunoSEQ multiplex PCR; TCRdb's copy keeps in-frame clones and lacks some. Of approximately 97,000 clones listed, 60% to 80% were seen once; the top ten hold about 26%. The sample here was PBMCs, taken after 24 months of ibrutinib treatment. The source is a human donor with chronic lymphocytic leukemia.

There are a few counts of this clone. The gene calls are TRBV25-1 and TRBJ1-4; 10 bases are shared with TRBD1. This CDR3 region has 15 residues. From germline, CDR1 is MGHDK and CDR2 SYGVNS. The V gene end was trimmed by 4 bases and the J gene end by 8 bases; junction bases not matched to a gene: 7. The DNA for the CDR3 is TGTGCCAGCAGTGGATGGACAGGGGGAAGGGAAAAACTGTTTTTT. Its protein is CASSGWTGGREKLFF.

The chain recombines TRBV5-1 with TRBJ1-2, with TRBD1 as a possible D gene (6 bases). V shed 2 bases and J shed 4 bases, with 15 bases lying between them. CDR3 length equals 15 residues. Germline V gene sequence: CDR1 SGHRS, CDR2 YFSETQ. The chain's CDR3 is CASSLGHSGAYGYTF. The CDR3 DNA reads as TGCGCCAGCAGCTTAGGGCACTCGGGGGCCTATGGCTACACCTTC.

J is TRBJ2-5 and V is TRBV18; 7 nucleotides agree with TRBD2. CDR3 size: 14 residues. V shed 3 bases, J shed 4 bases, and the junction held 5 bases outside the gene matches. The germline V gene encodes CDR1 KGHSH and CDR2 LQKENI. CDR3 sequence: CASSPTSWGETQYF. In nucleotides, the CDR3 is TGTGCCAGCTCACCGACTAGCTGGGGAGAGACCCAGTACTTC.

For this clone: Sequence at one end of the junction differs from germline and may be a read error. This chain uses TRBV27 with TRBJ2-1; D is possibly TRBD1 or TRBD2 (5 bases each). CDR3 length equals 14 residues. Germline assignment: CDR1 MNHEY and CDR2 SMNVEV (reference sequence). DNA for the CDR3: TGTGCCATCAGTGGTGGGGACCTCTACAATGAGCAGTTCTTC. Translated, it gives CAISGGDLYNEQFF.

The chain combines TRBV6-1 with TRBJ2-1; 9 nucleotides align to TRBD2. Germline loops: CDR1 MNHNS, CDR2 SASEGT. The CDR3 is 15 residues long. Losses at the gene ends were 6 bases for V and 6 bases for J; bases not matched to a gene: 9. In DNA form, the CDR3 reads TGTGCCAGCAGGACTAGACTAGCGGTTGCCAATGAGCAGTTCTTC. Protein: CASRTRLAVANEQFF.

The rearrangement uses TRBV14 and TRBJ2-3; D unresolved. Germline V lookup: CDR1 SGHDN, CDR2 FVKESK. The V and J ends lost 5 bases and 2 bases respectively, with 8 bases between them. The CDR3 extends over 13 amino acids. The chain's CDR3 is CASSIDLTDTQYF. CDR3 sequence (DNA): TGTGCCAGCAGCATAGACCTCACAGATACGCAGTATTTT.